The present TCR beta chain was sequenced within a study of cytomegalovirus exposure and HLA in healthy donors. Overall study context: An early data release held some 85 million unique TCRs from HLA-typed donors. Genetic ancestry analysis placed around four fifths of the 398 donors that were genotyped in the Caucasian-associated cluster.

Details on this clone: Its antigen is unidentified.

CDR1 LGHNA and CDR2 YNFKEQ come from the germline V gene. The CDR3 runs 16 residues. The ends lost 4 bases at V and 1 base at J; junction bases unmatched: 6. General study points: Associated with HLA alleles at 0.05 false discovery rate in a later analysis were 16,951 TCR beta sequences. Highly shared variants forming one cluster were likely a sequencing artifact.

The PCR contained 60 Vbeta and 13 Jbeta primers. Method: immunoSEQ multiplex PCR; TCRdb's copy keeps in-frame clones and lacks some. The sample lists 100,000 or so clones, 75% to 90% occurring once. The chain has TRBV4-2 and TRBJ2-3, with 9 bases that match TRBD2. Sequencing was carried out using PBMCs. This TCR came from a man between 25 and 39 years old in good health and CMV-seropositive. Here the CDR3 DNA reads TGTGCCAGCAGCCCCCTGAGCGGGGGGCGCACAGATACGCAGTATTTT. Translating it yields CASSPLSGGRTDTQYF.